This T cell receptor beta chain was sequenced during a study of T cell changes during pregnancy in multiple sclerosis. Libraries were prepared by immunoSEQ multiplex PCR; TCRdb keeps only in-frame clonotypes and omits some of them. The sample includes under 80,000 clones, around 90% of them seen just once. The CDR3 has 14 amino acids. Trimming left V 3 bases short and J 1 base short, with 10 bases between. Per the germline V gene, CDR1 is SGHRS and CDR2 is YFSETQ. This TCR was recovered from a female donor with multiple sclerosis, enrolled in a pregnancy study. This chain joins TRBV5-1 and TRBJ1-1; D not resolved. Material: peripheral blood, obtained in the first trimester of pregnancy. The CDR3: CASSSRWANTEAFF. CDR3 DNA: TGCGCCAGCAGCTCCCGATGGGCGAACACTGAAGCTTTCTTT.